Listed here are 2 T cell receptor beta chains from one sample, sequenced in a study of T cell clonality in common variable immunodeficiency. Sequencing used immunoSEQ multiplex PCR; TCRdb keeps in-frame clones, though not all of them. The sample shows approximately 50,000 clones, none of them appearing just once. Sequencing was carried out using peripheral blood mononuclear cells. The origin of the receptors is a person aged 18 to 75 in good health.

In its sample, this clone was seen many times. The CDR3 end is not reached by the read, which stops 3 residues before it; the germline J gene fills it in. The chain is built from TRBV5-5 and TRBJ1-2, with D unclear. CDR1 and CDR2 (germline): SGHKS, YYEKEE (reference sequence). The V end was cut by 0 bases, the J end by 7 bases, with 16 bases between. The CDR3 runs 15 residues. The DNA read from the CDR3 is TGTGCCAGCAGCTTGGAGGTGTGGTTCTTTGGTGGC. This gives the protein CASSLEVWFFGG. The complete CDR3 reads CASSLEVWFFGGYTF.

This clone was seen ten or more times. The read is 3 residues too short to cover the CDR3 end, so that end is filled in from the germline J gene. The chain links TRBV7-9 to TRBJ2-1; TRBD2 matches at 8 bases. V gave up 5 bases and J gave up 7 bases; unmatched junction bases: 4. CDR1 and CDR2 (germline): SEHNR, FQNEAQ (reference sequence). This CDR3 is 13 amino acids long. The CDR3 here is CASSVGGGNEQFF. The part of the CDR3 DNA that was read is TGTGCCAGCAGCGTCGGGGGGGGTAATGAG.